This TCR beta chain came from a study of tumor-infiltrating lymphocytes in primary liver carcinoma. Study at large: Staged T1-T3 N0M0, the tumors had sizes that ranged from roughly 4.2 to 10 cm across. Findings and limits, study-wide: Tumors significantly exceeded blood in top-250-clone fraction (p = 0.039).

Using a constant-region primer together with ProtoScript II reverse transcriptase, TCR beta cDNA was made from 450 to 600 ng of total RNA. Construction of TCR beta libraries relied on three successive nested multiplex PCR rounds employing slightly modified ARM-PCR. In the first two PCR rounds, TRBV1-TRBV30 forward primers were paired with a C-beta reverse primer, and each round lasted approximately 9 cycles. TCRdb processed the multiplex PCR reads anew with MiXCR; each CDR3 protein has one entry. The sample has hundreds of thousands of distinct CDR3 sequences; 50% to 60% are singletons. The CDR3 runs to 14 residues. CDR1 and CDR2 (germline): ENHRY, SYGVKD. The researchers obtained blood RNA from unsorted whole blood and also extracted germline DNA. Patients in the cohort were treatment-naive and living with chronic HBV infection. Turning to this clonotype: Its antigen remains unidentified. A junction boundary mismatches the germline segment, possibly from a read error.

The genes are TRBV10-3 and TRBJ2-2; 8 bases are a match to TRBD1. The source is a woman aged 30 to 39 with primary liver carcinoma and hepatitis B virus infection. Sequenced material: peripheral blood. CDR3 bases: TGTGCCATCAGTGGGGACAGGATCACCTGGGAGCTGTTTTTT. The encoded protein is CAISGDRITWELFF.